This T cell receptor (beta chain) was identified in a study of blood T cells in healthy people across ages. Findings of the study overall: The unknown donor CMV status may have confounded expanded clonotype changes.

This clonotype has a count of ten or more. Its antigen is still unknown. Together with a sample-barcoded 5' primer, a J-beta primer mix was included in a second PCR lasting about 7 to 11 cycles. MiXCR, run by TCRdb on the 5' RACE reads, gives a single entry per CDR3 protein. This sample has 710,000 or so distinct CDR3 sequences, with approximately 30% found just once. All donors came from Russia, were Caucasian and healthy, and spanned ages about 6 to 95. There are 15 residues in the CDR3. Germline V gene sequence: CDR1 MGHRA, CDR2 YSYEKL. The V end lost 0 bases, the J end lost 4 bases, and 12 bases lay between the germline ends.

This rearrangement joins TRBV4-1 to TRBJ1-2; D is ambiguous. The sequence came from a woman aged 80 or over in good health. Sequencing used blood. The CDR3 sequence: CASSQDQPASYGYTF. The CDR3 nucleotides are TGCGCCAGCAGCCAAGACCAACCCGCGTCCTATGGCTACACCTTC.